This T cell receptor (beta chain) was documented in a study of T-cell reconstitution after alpha-beta-depleted transplantation in children. This clonotype has a count of ten or more. Library preparation (for TCRbeta) was performed with unique molecular identifiers. TCRdb reanalysed the PCR reads using MiXCR and keeps one entry per CDR3 protein. This sample has about 540,000 distinct CDR3 sequences, with around 18% found just once. The sequencing used PBMCs from the stem cell graft donor, collected from the stem cell graft. The receptor was isolated from a human donor who donated a stem cell graft to a child with acute lymphoblastic leukemia.

CDR3 bases: TGCAGCGTTTACCAACAGGGGAGTTCCTACGAGCAGTACTTC. Translating it yields CSVYQQGSSYEQYF. The chain links TRBV29-1 to TRBJ2-7; 7 bases map to TRBD1. Germline CDR1 is SQVTM and CDR2 is ANQGSEA. CDR3 length: 14 residues. With V trimmed by 5 bases and J by 1 base, 8 bases remained unmatched.